Below, 31 T cell receptor beta chains from the same sample are listed, as sequenced in a study of blood T cells in healthy people across ages (dated by TCRdb to 2015 to 2017). Library preparation was by 5' RACE. The sequencing machine was an Illumina HiSeq 2500. A second roughly 6 to 11 cycle PCR used a sample-barcoded 5' primer and a J-beta primer mix. TCRdb reanalyzed the raw reads on its own, using fastp at Q25 for trimming and MiXCR for clone calling, and kept in-frame beta chains. When rows share a CDR3 protein, they turn into one entry using the most common DNA and genes. The table for this sample lists around 1.5 million distinct CDR3 sequences; around two fifths of them were counted only once. The ten largest clones take up around 8% of the sample. The sequenced material came from blood. The receptors shown here come from a woman under 30 in good health.

This clonotype was detected a few times. This chain connects TRBV5-1 to TRBJ1-2, with D perhaps TRBD1 (5 bases). This CDR3 has 14 residues. The V gene lost 5 bases and the J gene lost 8 bases, with 19 bases spanning the gap. Germline V gene sequence: CDR1 SGHRS, CDR2 YFSETQ. CDR3: CASRSDTTLLGYTF. The CDR3 DNA follows: TGCGCCAGCAGATCGGACACGACCCTCTTAGGCTACACCTTC. Full variable domain (missing parts from reference TRBV5-1 and TRBJ1-2): KAGVTQTPRYLIKTRGQQVTLSCSPISGHRSVSWYQQTPGQGLQFLFEYFSETQRNKGNFPGRFSGRQFSNSRSEMNVSTLELGDSALYLCASRSDTTLLGYTFGSGTRLTVV.

The chain is built from TRBV5-1 and TRBJ1-2, with 7 positions matching TRBD1. The CDR3 extends over 15 amino acids. Germline V lookup: CDR1 SGHRS, CDR2 YFSETQ. The junction had 12 bases not matched to a gene; V was cut back by 4 bases and J by 6 bases. The CDR3 nucleotides read TGCGCCAGCAGCCCGCTAGGGACAGACCTCCATGGCTACACCTTC. This codes for CASSPLGTDLHGYTF.

The CDR3 loop is CASSVKYGSYEQYF. The CDR3 DNA follows: TGTGCCAGCAGTGTTAAGTATGGATCCTACGAGCAGTACTTC. The gene calls are TRBV27 and TRBJ2-7, with unresolved D. The CDR3 sequence is 14 residues long. The V gene lost 5 bases and the J gene lost 1 base, with 12 bases spanning the gap. The germline V gene encodes CDR1 MNHEY and CDR2 SMNVEV (reference sequence).

For this clonotype: The junction differs from germline at one of its ends, possibly a read error. CDR3 sequence (DNA): TGTTCCAGCTCACCAACAGGGTACACTGAAGCTTTCTTT. It translates to CSSSPTGYTEAFF. The chain carries TRBV18 and TRBJ1-1, with D possibly matching TRBD1 (6 bases). CDR1 is KGHSH, CDR2 LQKENI, per germline. The CDR3 totals 13 residues.

This clonotype showed up just a few times. The CDR3 loop is CASAAGTHPFF. CDR3 sequence (DNA): TGTGCCAGCGCTGCCGGGACACATCCTTTCTTT. The chain combines TRBV7-8 with TRBJ1-1, with a possible D match to TRBD1 (6 bases). This CDR3 comprises 11 residues. Germline V gene data show CDR1 as SGHVS and CDR2 as FQNEAQ. V was shortened by 8 bases and J by 12 bases, with 16 bases between the two germline ends.

J is TRBJ2-5 and V is TRBV20-1, with 7 bases aligning to TRBD2. The CDR3 runs 13 residues. The V segment lost 8 bases and the J segment 5 bases; nucleotides outside the gene matches: 11. Per germline, CDR1 DFQATT and CDR2 SNEGSKA (reference sequence). This chain's CDR3 is CSPKRDGSETQYF. The CDR3 region has the DNA TGCAGTCCGAAGCGGGATGGGTCGGAGACCCAGTACTTC.

The rearrangement links TRBV30 to TRBJ2-5; TRBD2 matches 7 bases. V lost 0 bases to trimming and J lost 5 bases; unmatched junction nucleotides: 9. Germline V gives CDR1 GTSNPN, CDR2 SVGIG (reference sequence). The CDR3 has 15 amino acids. In DNA, the CDR3 is TGTGCCTGGAGTGTACGGGGGAGGGCCAAGGAGACCCAGTACTTC. It codes for CAWSVRGRAKETQYF.

This clonotype was detected only once. One junction end does not reproduce the germline sequence, and a read error may be involved. The rearrangement uses TRBV29-1 and TRBJ1-1; D may be TRBD1 (6 bases). Germline loops: CDR1 SQVTM, CDR2 ANQGSEA. CDR3 length: 14 amino acids. CDR3 in amino acids: CSVGSGVGNTEVFF. The CDR3 DNA sequence: TGCAGCGTTGGCTCAGGGGTTGGGAACACTGAAGTTTTCTTT.

V usage is TRBV30 and J usage is TRBJ2-7; the D gene is possibly TRBD1 (7 bases). This CDR3 contains 14 residues. CDR1 is GTSNPN and CDR2 is SVGIG in the germline V gene (reference sequence). V was cut by 0 bases and J by 3 bases, with 12 bases left in between. CDR3 residues: CAWSVGQGGYEQYF. CDR3 DNA: TGTGCCTGGAGTGTAGGCCAGGGGGGCTACGAGCAGTACTTC.

This clonotype was seen at least ten times. The rearrangement joins TRBV20-1 to TRBJ2-3; D not resolved. V dropped 6 bases and J dropped 6 bases, with 7 bases sitting between them. The CDR3 runs 10 residues. Per the germline V gene, CDR1 is DFQATT and CDR2 is SNEGSKA (reference sequence). This chain's CDR3 is CSAFQDTQYF. The CDR3 region has the DNA TGCAGTGCCTTTCAGGATACGCAGTATTTT.

The chain combines TRBV20-1 with TRBJ1-2, with D perhaps matching TRBD1 (6 bases). V was shortened by 1 base and J by 0 bases, with 9 bases between the two germline ends. The CDR3 length is 14 residues. Germline V gives CDR1 DFQATT, CDR2 SNEGSKA (reference sequence). The CDR3 DNA is TGCAGTGCTAGAGCGGACAGCTCTAACTATGGCTACACCTTC. It encodes CSARADSSNYGYTF.

This clonotype was found a few times. The chain recombines TRBV7-2 with TRBJ2-7; unclear D gene. V lost 5 bases, J lost 7 bases, and 21 bases lay in between. Per germline, CDR1 SGHTA and CDR2 FQGNSA. The CDR3 has 15 amino acids. The CDR3 region has the DNA TGTGCCAGCAGCCACCGCATGTTGGGATTAGGGGAGCAGTACTTC. It translates to CASSHRMLGLGEQYF.

The chain carries TRBV29-1 and TRBJ2-1, with 9 bases matching TRBD1. V dropped 0 bases and J dropped 3; count of bases not matched to a gene: 3. This CDR3 is built from 15 residues. Germline lookup yields CDR1 SQVTM and CDR2 ANQGSEA. CDR3 bases: TGCAGCGTTGAAGATCTGGGACAGGGCTACAATGAGCAGTTCTTC. It encodes CSVEDLGQGYNEQFF.

The CDR3 DNA reads TGCGCCAGCAGCCAAGCTACCTACGGAGATGGCTACACCTTC. Protein product: CASSQATYGDGYTF. The V gene is TRBV4-1, the J gene TRBJ1-2, with D unresolved. CDR1 and CDR2 (germline): MGHRA, YSYEKL. V shed 1 base and J shed 6 bases, with 12 bases lying between them. There are 14 residues in the CDR3.

This clonotype showed up just a few times. V is TRBV4-1 and J is TRBJ2-1; a weak D match, TRBD2 (6 bases). There are 18 residues in the CDR3. In germline, CDR1 is MGHRA, CDR2 YSYEKL. V was shortened by 0 bases and J by 0 bases, with 15 bases between the two germline ends. The CDR3 sequence is CASSQEKGGENSYNEQFF. The CDR3 DNA reads as TGCGCCAGCAGCCAAGAGAAGGGCGGGGAGAACTCCTACAATGAGCAGTTCTTC.

On this clonotype: Since a much larger clone is just one base distant, this may be a read error. This chain joins TRBV29-1 and TRBJ2-1, with D perhaps matching TRBD1 or TRBD2 (5 bases each). The CDR3 spans 12 residues. V gave up 4 bases and J gave up 10 bases, with 14 bases separating them. CDR1 is SQVTM and CDR2 is ANQGSEA in the germline V gene. CDR3 bases: TGCAGCGTTGCGAGGGGTTCCTACGAGCAGTTCTTC. Its protein product is CSVARGSYEQFF.

This clonotype was seen a handful of times. V gene TRBV27 combines with J gene TRBJ1-5; 8 bases line up with TRBD1. This CDR3 spans 17 amino acids. The V gene end was trimmed by 5 bases and the J gene end by 2 bases; junction bases not matched to a gene: 11. Per the germline V gene, CDR1 is MNHEY and CDR2 is SMNVEV (reference sequence). The DNA of the CDR3 is TGTGCCAGCAGTGAAGGACAGGGCGTATGGGGCAATCAGCCCCAGCATTTT. It is translated as CASSEGQGVWGNQPQHF.

The chain has TRBV20-1 and TRBJ2-2; D is ambiguous. Germline CDR1 and CDR2: DFQATT and SNEGSKA (reference sequence). This CDR3 region has 13 residues. Trimming took off 3 bases at V and 8 bases at J, with 13 bases between the two ends. CDR3 sequence reads: CSARAVLRGELFF. The CDR3 DNA reads TGCAGTGCTAGGGCTGTACTCAGGGGGGAGCTGTTTTTT.

The chain's CDR3 is CAISEAAYSNQPQHF. The CDR3, as DNA: TGTGCCATCAGTGAGGCAGCTTATAGCAATCAGCCCCAGCATTTT. The chain uses TRBV10-3 and TRBJ1-5; D gene uncertain. Trimming left V 2 bases short and J 0 bases short, with 8 bases between. In germline, CDR1 is ENHRY, CDR2 SYGVKD. CDR3 length equals 15 residues.

In its sample, this clonotype was seen a few times. The chain employs TRBV29-1 and TRBJ2-1; 15 bases line up with TRBD2. V shed 3 bases, J shed 0 bases, and the junction held 3 bases outside the gene matches. CDR1 and CDR2 from the germline V gene are SQVTM and ANQGSEA. This CDR3 contains 17 residues. CDR3 sequence (DNA): TGCAGCGTTGAGGGACTAGCGGGAGGAGCCTCCTACAATGAGCAGTTCTTC. This encodes CSVEGLAGGASYNEQFF.

In nucleotides, the CDR3 is TGTGCCAGCAGTGTAGCACCGAATAACTATGGCTACACCTTC. Its protein product is CASSVAPNNYGYTF. The chain employs TRBV6-1 and TRBJ1-2; no reliable D call. The germline V gene has CDR1 MNHNS and CDR2 SASEGT. Between the trimmed V and J ends, which lost 4 bases and 1 base, there was a span of 10 bases. The CDR3 loop spans 14 amino acids.

J is TRBJ2-5 and V is TRBV18, with D perhaps matching TRBD1 or TRBD2 (5 bases each). The DNA end favors TRBJ2-7, so the J call may be wrong. CDR3 length equals 14 residues. The germline CDR1 and CDR2 sequences are KGHSH and LQKENI. CDR3: CASSPPLGGGEQYF. The CDR3 DNA is TGTGCCAGCTCACCCCCATTGGGTGGGGGCGAGCAGTACTTC.

This clonotype was seen once. The J gene is TRBJ2-5, the V gene TRBV16, with D possibly matching TRBD2 (6 bases). Between the trimmed V and J ends, which lost 0 bases and 5 bases, there was a span of 13 bases. This CDR3 comprises 15 residues. Per the germline V gene, CDR1 is KGHSY and CDR2 is FQNENV. This CDR3 reads CASSQSGGLRETQYF. The DNA of the CDR3 is TGTGCCAGCAGCCAATCTGGAGGGTTACGGGAGACCCAGTACTTC.

This chain joins TRBV5-1 and TRBJ1-6; D ambiguous. The V end was cut by 7 bases, the J end by 6 bases, with 11 bases between. This CDR3 has 13 amino acids. Germline CDR1 reads SGHRS; CDR2 reads YFSETQ. DNA for the CDR3: TGCGCCAGCGGACTCACCTCTAATTCACCCCTCCACTTT. Protein sequence: CASGLTSNSPLHF. The full variable domain, its missing parts supplied by reference TRBV5-1 and TRBJ1-6, is KAGVTQTPRYLIKTRGQQVTLSCSPISGHRSVSWYQQTPGQGLQFLFEYFSETQRNKGNFPGRFSGRQFSNSRSEMNVSTLELGDSALYLCASGLTSNSPLHFGNGTRLTVT.

The gene calls are TRBV2 and TRBJ2-3; D tentatively fits TRBD1 or TRBD2 (5 bases each). Germline V lookup: CDR1 SNHLY, CDR2 FYNNEI. The V gene lost 4 bases and the J gene lost 5 bases, with 22 bases spanning the gap. The CDR3 length is 17 residues. CDR3 sequence reads: CASSGERGPRSRDTQYF. CDR3 in DNA: TGTGCCAGCAGTGGGGAGAGGGGCCCACGATCAAGAGATACGCAGTATTTT.

This clonotype was counted only a few times. The rearrangement uses TRBV27 and TRBJ2-1; 14 nucleotides align to TRBD2. After removal of 0 bases from V and 8 bases from J, the junction contained 9 bases not matched to a gene. The CDR3 contains 18 residues. Germline CDR1 is MNHEY and CDR2 is SMNVEV (reference sequence). CDR3 loop: CASSLSPGLAGGGDEQFF. The CDR3 DNA follows: TGTGCCAGCAGTTTATCCCCCGGACTAGCGGGAGGAGGGGATGAGCAGTTCTTC.

This clonotype has more than one count but fewer than ten. The rearrangement joins TRBV20-1 to TRBJ2-7; weak D call: TRBD1 (5 bases). The CDR3 is made up of 15 amino acids. CDR1 is DFQATT, CDR2 SNEGSKA, per germline (reference sequence). V was shortened by 0 bases and J by 0 bases, with 12 bases between the two germline ends. CDR3 loop: CSARDPGPYSYEQYF. As DNA, the CDR3 is TGCAGTGCTAGAGATCCAGGGCCTTACTCCTACGAGCAGTACTTC.

This clonotype was counted a few times. Here the CDR3 DNA reads TGTGCCAGCAGTTTTACAAAGGGGGGCGACTATGGCTACACCTTC. It encodes CASSFTKGGDYGYTF. The chain is built from TRBV27 and TRBJ1-2, with D maybe TRBD1 (6 bases). Trimming pared 3 bases from V and 3 bases from J, leaving 14 bases between. Germline lookup yields CDR1 MNHEY and CDR2 SMNVEV (reference sequence). This CDR3 is built from 15 residues.

V usage is TRBV12-3 or TRBV12-4 and J usage is TRBJ1-3; perhaps TRBD1 as D (6 bases). The CDR3 totals 17 residues. The germline V and J ends were trimmed by 2 bases and 2 bases, with 16 bases remaining between them. CDR3 DNA: TGTGCCAGCAGTTTATCACCTCAGGGGCGCCCTGGAAACACCATATATTTT. It translates to CASSLSPQGRPGNTIYF.

V and J are TRBV6-2 or TRBV6-3 and TRBJ1-4, with 9 bases aligning to TRBD1. With V trimmed by 0 bases and J by 5 bases, 7 bases remained unmatched. The CDR3 sequence is 17 residues long. CDR1 and CDR2 from the germline V gene are MNHEY and SVGEGT. CDR3 DNA sequence: TGTGCCAGCAGTTACTCGAGGGACAGGGTGACAAATGAAAAACTGTTTTTT. Its protein is CASSYSRDRVTNEKLFF.

This chain uses TRBV4-2 with TRBJ2-7, with 12 bases lining up with TRBD2. V gave up 8 bases and J gave up 5 bases; unmatched junction bases: 7. The CDR3 covers 14 residues. The germline CDR1 and CDR2 sequences are LGHNA and YNFKEQ. CDR3 coding DNA: TGTGCCAGCGGCGCTAGCGGGAGGGACAACGAGCAGTACTTC. Encoded protein: CASGASGRDNEQYF.